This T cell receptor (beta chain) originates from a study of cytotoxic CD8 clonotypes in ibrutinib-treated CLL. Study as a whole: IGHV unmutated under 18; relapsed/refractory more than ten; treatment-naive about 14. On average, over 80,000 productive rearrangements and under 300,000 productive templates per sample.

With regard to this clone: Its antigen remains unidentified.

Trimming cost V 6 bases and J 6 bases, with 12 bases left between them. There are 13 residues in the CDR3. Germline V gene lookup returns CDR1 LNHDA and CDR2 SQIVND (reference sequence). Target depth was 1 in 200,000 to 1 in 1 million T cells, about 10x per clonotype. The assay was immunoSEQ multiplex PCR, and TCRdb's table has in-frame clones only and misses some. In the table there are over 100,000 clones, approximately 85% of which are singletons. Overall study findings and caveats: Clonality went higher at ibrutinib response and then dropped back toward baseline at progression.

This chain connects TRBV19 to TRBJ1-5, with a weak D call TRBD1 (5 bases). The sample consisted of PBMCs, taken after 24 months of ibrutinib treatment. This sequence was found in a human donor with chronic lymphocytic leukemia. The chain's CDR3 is CASRRGKVQPQHF. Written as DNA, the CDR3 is TGTGCCAGTAGGAGGGGTAAGGTTCAGCCCCAGCATTTT.